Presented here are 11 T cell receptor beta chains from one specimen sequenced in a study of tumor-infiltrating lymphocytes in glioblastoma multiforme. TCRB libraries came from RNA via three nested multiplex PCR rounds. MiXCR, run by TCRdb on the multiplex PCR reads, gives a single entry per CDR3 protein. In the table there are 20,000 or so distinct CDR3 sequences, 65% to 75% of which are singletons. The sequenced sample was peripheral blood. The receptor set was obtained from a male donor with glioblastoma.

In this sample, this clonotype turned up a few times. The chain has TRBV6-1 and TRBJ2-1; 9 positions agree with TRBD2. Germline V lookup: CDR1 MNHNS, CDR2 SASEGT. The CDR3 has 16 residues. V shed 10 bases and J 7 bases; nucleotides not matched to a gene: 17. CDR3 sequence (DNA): TGTGCCATTCCCCCATCTATAGCGGGAGAAGCAAATGAGCAGTTCTTC. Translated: CAIPPSIAGEANEQFF.

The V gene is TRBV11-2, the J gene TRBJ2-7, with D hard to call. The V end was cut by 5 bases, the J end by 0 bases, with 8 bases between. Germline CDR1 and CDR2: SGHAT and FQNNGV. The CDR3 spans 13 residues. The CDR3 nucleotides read TGTGCCAGCAGCCGTACTAACTCCTACGAGCAGTACTTC. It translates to CASSRTNSYEQYF.

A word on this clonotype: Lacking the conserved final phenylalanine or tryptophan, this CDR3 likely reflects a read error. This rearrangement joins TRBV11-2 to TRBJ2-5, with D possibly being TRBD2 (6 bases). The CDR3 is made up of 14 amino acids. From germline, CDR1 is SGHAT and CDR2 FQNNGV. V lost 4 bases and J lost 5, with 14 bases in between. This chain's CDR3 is CASSSASVMETQYL. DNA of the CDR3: TGTGCCAGCAGCTCCGCTAGCGTGATGGAGACCCAGTACTTA.

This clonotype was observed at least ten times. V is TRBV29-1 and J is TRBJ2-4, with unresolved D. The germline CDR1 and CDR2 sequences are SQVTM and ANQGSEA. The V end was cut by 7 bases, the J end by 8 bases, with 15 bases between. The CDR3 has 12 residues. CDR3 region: CSATGLLDIQYF. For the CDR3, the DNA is TGCAGCGCGACTGGGCTTCTGGACATTCAGTACTTC.

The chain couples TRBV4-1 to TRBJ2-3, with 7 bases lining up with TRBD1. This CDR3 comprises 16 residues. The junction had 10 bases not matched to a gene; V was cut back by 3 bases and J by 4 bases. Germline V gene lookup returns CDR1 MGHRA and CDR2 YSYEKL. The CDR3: CASSHGDRAEPDTQYF. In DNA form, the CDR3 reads TGCGCCAGCAGCCATGGAGACAGGGCCGAGCCAGATACGCAGTATTTT.

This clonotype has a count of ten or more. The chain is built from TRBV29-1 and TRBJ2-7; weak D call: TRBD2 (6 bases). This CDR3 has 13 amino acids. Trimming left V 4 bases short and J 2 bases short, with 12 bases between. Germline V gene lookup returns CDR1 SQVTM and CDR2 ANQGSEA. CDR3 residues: CSVGGTGAYEQYF. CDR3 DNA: TGCAGCGTTGGCGGGACCGGTGCCTACGAGCAGTACTTC.

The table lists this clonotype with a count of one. The CDR3 loop is CASRYSETSGRYNEQFF. In nucleotides, the CDR3 is TGTGCTAGCCGTTACTCGGAGACTAGCGGGAGGTACAATGAGCAGTTCTTC. V gene TRBV6-5 combines with J gene TRBJ2-1; 13 nucleotides line up with TRBD2. Germline V lookup: CDR1 MNHEY, CDR2 SVGAGI. The CDR3 is made up of 17 amino acids.

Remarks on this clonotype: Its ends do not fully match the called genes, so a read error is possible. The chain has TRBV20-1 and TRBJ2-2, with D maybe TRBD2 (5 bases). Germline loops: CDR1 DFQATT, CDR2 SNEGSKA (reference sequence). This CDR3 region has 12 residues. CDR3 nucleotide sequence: TGCAGTGCTAGTCAGTTTACCGGGGAGCTTGTTTTT. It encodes CSASQFTGELVF.

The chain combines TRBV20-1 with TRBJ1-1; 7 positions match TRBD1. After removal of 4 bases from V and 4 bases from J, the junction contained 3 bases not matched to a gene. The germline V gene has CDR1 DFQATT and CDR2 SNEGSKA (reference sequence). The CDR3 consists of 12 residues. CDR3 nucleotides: TGCAGTGCTAAGCAGGGGGGCACTGAAGCTTTCTTT. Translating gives CSAKQGGTEAFF.

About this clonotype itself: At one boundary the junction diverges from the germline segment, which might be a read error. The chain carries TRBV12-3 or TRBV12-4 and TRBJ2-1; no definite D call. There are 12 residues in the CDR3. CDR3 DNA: TGTCCCAGCAATAAACGAGGCAATGAGCAGTTCTTC. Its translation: CPSNKRGNEQFF.

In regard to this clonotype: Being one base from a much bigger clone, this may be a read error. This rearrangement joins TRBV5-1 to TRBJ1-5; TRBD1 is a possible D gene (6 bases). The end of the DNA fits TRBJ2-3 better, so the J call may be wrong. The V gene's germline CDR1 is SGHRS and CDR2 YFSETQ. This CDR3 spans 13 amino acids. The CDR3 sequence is CASSLAGDQPQYF. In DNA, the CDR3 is TGCGCCAGCAGCTTGGCAGGGGATCAGCCCCAGTATTTT.